One and the same sample provided the 23 T cell receptor beta chains below, sequenced in a study of T cell responses to AZD1222 COVID-19 vaccine. The protocol was immunoSEQ multiplex PCR, while the TCRdb copy is restricted to in-frame clones and leaves out a portion. The top ten hold over 7.5% of the sample, which has nearly 95,000 clones, about 90% seen once. The input for sequencing was peripheral blood, taken on day 0 of AZD1222 vaccination. The receptors were gathered from an adult in good health.

The table lists this clone with a count of one. This chain links TRBV14 with TRBJ2-1; D unresolved. Trimming removed 0 bases at V and 8 bases at J, with 5 bases between. There are 12 residues in the CDR3. CDR1 and CDR2 (germline): SGHDN, FVKESK. CDR3: CASSQEVYEQFF. The CDR3 coding sequence is TGTGCCAGCAGCCAAGAGGTTTATGAGCAGTTCTTC.

This clone was observed a handful of times. The rearrangement uses TRBV6-1 and TRBJ2-1, with 9 positions matching TRBD2. V trimming: 1 base; J trimming: 4 bases; junction bases outside the gene matches: 2. The CDR3 contains 15 residues. CDR1 and CDR2 (germline): MNHNS, SASEGT. The CDR3 nucleotides are TGTGCCAGCAGTGAAGAAGCGGGGGGTTACAATGAGCAGTTCTTC. This translates into CASSEEAGGYNEQFF.

The rearrangement links TRBV28 to TRBJ1-5; tentative D call: TRBD1 (5 bases). The V and J ends lost 3 bases and 0 bases respectively, with 9 bases between them. CDR3 size: 15 residues. Germline V gene sequence: CDR1 MDHEN, CDR2 SYDVKM. CDR3 amino acids: CASSFAGPSNQPQHF. Here the CDR3 DNA reads TGTGCCAGCAGTTTCGCAGGGCCTAGCAATCAGCCCCAGCATTTT.

The chain combines TRBV19 with TRBJ2-3, with 10 positions matching TRBD1. Germline-derived CDR1 and CDR2 are LNHDA and SQIVND (reference sequence). V trimming: 8 bases; J trimming: 0 bases; junction bases outside the gene matches: 8. CDR3 size: 16 residues. Here the CDR3 reads CASGDRGRTSTDTQYF. The CDR3 region has the DNA TGTGCCAGTGGGGACAGGGGAAGGACGAGCACAGATACGCAGTATTTT.

The chain uses TRBV5-5 and TRBJ1-5; D is uncertain. The CDR3 consists of 13 residues. Germline V gene lookup returns CDR1 SGHKS and CDR2 YYEKEE (reference sequence). V lost 2 bases to trimming and J lost 4 bases, with 7 bases between them. The CDR3 here is CASSLIGNQPQHF. CDR3 DNA sequence: TGTGCCAGCAGCTTAATCGGAAATCAGCCCCAGCATTTT.

This chain links TRBV6-2 or TRBV6-3 with TRBJ2-7; tentative D call: TRBD2 (6 bases). The CDR3 is 15 amino acids. The V gene's germline CDR1 is MNHEY and CDR2 SVGEGT. V lost 2 bases and J lost 4, with 15 bases in between. The CDR3 loop is CASSYNDAGRYEQYF. DNA for the CDR3: TGTGCCAGCAGTTACAATGACGCGGGGAGGTACGAGCAGTACTTC.

This chain links TRBV7-9 with TRBJ1-3, with unresolved D. From germline, CDR1 is SEHNR and CDR2 FQNEAQ (reference sequence). This CDR3 spans 12 amino acids. Trimming left V 8 bases short and J 4 bases short, with 9 bases between. The CDR3 sequence: CASALSGNTIYF. CDR3 DNA: TGTGCCAGCGCCCTCTCGGGAAACACCATATATTTT.

A remark on this clone: At one end the junction does not follow the germline gene, possibly because of a read error. The chain is built from TRBV7-7 and TRBJ2-3; D may be TRBD1 or TRBD2 (7 bases each). CDR3 size: 16 residues. CDR1 is SSHAT and CDR2 is FNYEAQ in the germline V gene (reference sequence). Here the CDR3 reads CASSLGARGGEDTQYF. The CDR3 bases are TGTGCTAGCAGCTTAGGTGCCAGGGGGGGGGAAGATACGCAGTATTTT.

The chain has TRBV19 and TRBJ1-5; TRBD1 matches at 11 bases. With 5 bases clipped from V and 6 bases from J, the junction kept 3 bases outside the gene matches. This CDR3 contains 14 residues. From germline, CDR1 is LNHDA and CDR2 SQIVND (reference sequence). For the CDR3, the DNA is TGTGCCAGTAGTCCCGGGACAGGGGGTCAGCCCCAGCATTTT. This encodes CASSPGTGGQPQHF. Looking up the rest from reference TRBV19 and TRBJ1-5 gives the full variable domain: DGGITQSPKYLFRKEGQNVTLSCEQNLNHDAMYWYRQDPGQGLRLIYYSQIVNDFQKGDIAEGYSVSREKKESFPLTVTSAQKNPTAFYLCASSPGTGGQPQHFGDGTRLSIL.

J is TRBJ2-4 and V is TRBV13; D possibly corresponds to TRBD1 (5 bases). The CDR3 covers 17 residues. V shed 1 base and J shed 2 bases, with 15 bases lying between them. The germline V gene has CDR1 PRHDT and CDR2 FYEKMQ (reference sequence). The CDR3 sequence: CASSLEGSSGTKNIQYF. CDR3 sequence (DNA): TGTGCCAGCAGCTTAGAGGGGTCTTCGGGTACCAAAAACATTCAGTACTTC.

Written as DNA, the CDR3 is TGCGCCAGCAGCTTGGTTGGGACGGAGAATGAGCAGTTCTTC. Its translation is CASSLVGTENEQFF. The chain couples TRBV5-1 to TRBJ2-1; either TRBD1 or TRBD2 may supply D (5 bases each). Germline loops: CDR1 SGHRS, CDR2 YFSETQ. V was shortened by 0 bases and J by 7 bases, with 11 bases between the two germline ends. The CDR3 has 14 residues.

V gene TRBV9 combines with J gene TRBJ1-3; no reliable D call. The CDR3 is made up of 17 amino acids. Between the trimmed V and J ends, which lost 7 bases and 0 bases, there was a span of 20 bases. Germline loops: CDR1 SGDLS, CDR2 YYNGEE. The CDR3 DNA is TGTGCCAGCTCCGTAGATCGACAAACGGGCTCTGGAAACACCATATATTTT. Translating gives CASSVDRQTGSGNTIYF.

The chain couples TRBV4-3 to TRBJ2-1; 11 positions match TRBD2. The CDR3 extends over 19 amino acids. CDR1 LGHNA and CDR2 YSLEER come from the germline V gene. Losses at the gene ends were 0 bases for V and 6 bases for J; bases not matched to a gene: 13. The CDR3 loop reads CASSQDWGTSGGRGNEQFF. CDR3 coding DNA: TGCGCCAGCAGCCAAGATTGGGGTACTAGCGGGGGCCGGGGCAATGAGCAGTTCTTC.

This clone is a singleton in its sample. The chain has TRBV11-2 and TRBJ1-2; D is unclear. CDR1 is SGHAT, CDR2 FQNNGV, per germline. V was shortened by 5 bases and J by 2 bases, with 9 bases between the two germline ends. The CDR3 sequence is 13 residues long. This chain's CDR3 is CASSPGLNYGYTF. In DNA, the CDR3 is TGTGCCAGCAGCCCGGGCCTCAACTATGGCTACACCTTC.

The rearrangement joins TRBV5-1 to TRBJ2-5, with 10 bases lining up with TRBD2. With V trimmed by 2 bases and J by 3 bases, 4 bases remained unmatched. Germline values: CDR1 SGHRS, CDR2 YFSETQ. CDR3 size: 15 residues. CDR3 in DNA: TGCGCCAGCAGCTTCGCTAGCGGGGGCGAAGAGACCCAGTACTTC. Protein: CASSFASGGEETQYF.

The rearrangement joins TRBV18 to TRBJ1-4, with unresolved D. V lost 3 bases, J lost 7 bases, and 12 bases lay in between. This CDR3 contains 14 residues. The germline V gene has CDR1 KGHSH and CDR2 LQKENI. The CDR3 nucleotides read TGTGCCAGCTCACCGATGGGCTTCGGTGAAAAACTGTTTTTT. The encoded protein is CASSPMGFGEKLFF.

This clone was seen just once. The chain links TRBV9 to TRBJ1-1, with D maybe TRBD1 (5 bases). The CDR3 has 14 amino acids. Germline CDR1 is SGDLS and CDR2 is YYNGEE. Trimming left V 0 bases short and J 3 bases short, with 9 bases between. The CDR3 nucleotides read TGTGCCAGCAGCGTAGAAGGGGCCGACACTGAAGCTTTCTTT. Translating gives CASSVEGADTEAFF.

The V and J genes are TRBV2 and TRBJ1-6; tentatively, D is TRBD1 (6 bases). Germline loops: CDR1 SNHLY, CDR2 FYNNEI. The ends were cut back, 6 bases at V and 12 bases at J, with 15 bases in the middle. CDR3 length: 13 residues. The chain's CDR3 is CASRDQGMGPLHF. The CDR3 region has the DNA TGTGCCAGCAGGGACCAGGGGATGGGACCCCTCCACTTT. The full variable domain, rest sourced from reference TRBV2 and TRBJ1-6, is EPEVTQTPSHQVTQMGQEVILRCVPISNHLYFYWYRQILGQKVEFLVSFYNNEISEKSEIFDDQFSVERPDGSNFTLKIRSTKLEDSAMYFCASRDQGMGPLHFGNGTRLTVT.

The chain links TRBV2 to TRBJ1-5; D may be TRBD1 (6 bases). The CDR3 length is 13 residues. V gave up 4 bases and J gave up 5 bases, with 9 bases separating them. Germline CDR1 and CDR2: SNHLY and FYNNEI. The CDR3 sequence is CASSAKGDQPQHF. The CDR3 DNA reads TGTGCCAGCAGTGCCAAGGGGGATCAGCCCCAGCATTTT.

The chain carries TRBV16 and TRBJ1-5; 9 bases line up with TRBD1. With V trimmed by 1 base and J by 0 bases, 10 bases remained unmatched. The CDR3 consists of 19 residues. Germline V gene sequence: CDR1 KGHSY, CDR2 FQNENV. CDR3: CASSQWPGQGHYSNQPQHF. The CDR3 DNA reads as TGTGCCAGCAGCCAATGGCCGGGACAGGGCCATTATAGCAATCAGCCCCAGCATTTT.

The chain uses TRBV6-5 and TRBJ1-4; D is unclear. Germline V CDR1 and CDR2: MNHEY, SVGAGI. The V end was cut by 5 bases, the J end by 5 bases, with 9 bases between. This CDR3 comprises 13 residues. This CDR3 reads CASSPRLNEKLFF. The CDR3 nucleotides read TGTGCCAGCAGTCCCCGACTAAATGAAAAACTGTTTTTT.

This chain joins TRBV6-2 or TRBV6-3 and TRBJ2-7; D is perhaps TRBD1 (5 bases). Germline V gene lookup returns CDR1 MNHEY and CDR2 SVGEGT. This CDR3 spans 16 amino acids. The germline V and J ends were trimmed by 0 bases and 3 bases, with 15 bases remaining between them. This CDR3 is CASSYSKWGRDYEQYF. CDR3 coding DNA: TGTGCCAGCAGTTACTCTAAGTGGGGCAGGGACTACGAGCAGTACTTC.

This rearrangement joins TRBV4-2 to TRBJ2-3; 14 bases align to TRBD2. In germline, CDR1 is LGHNA, CDR2 YNFKEQ. This CDR3 is 16 amino acids long. Trimming removed 2 bases from V and 8 bases from J; junction bases left unmatched: 6. CDR3 protein: CASSQRLAGGLRTQYF. The CDR3 DNA follows: TGTGCCAGCAGCCAAAGACTAGCGGGGGGGCTGCGTACGCAGTATTTT.